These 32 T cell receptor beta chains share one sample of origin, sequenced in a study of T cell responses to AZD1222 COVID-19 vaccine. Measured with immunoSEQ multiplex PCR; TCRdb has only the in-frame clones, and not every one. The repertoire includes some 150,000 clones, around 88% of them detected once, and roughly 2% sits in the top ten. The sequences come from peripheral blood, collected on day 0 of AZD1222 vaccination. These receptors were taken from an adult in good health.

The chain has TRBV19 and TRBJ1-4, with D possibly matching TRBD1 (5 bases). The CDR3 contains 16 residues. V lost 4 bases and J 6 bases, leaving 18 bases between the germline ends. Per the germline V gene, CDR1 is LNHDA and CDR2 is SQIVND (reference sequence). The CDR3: CASSSPRRAGDEKLFF. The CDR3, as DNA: TGTGCCAGTAGTAGCCCCCGCAGGGCGGGAGATGAAAAACTGTTTTTT. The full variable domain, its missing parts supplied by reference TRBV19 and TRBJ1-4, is DGGITQSPKYLFRKEGQNVTLSCEQNLNHDAMYWYRQDPGQGLRLIYYSQIVNDFQKGDIAEGYSVSREKKESFPLTVTSAQKNPTAFYLCASSSPRRAGDEKLFFGSGTQLSVL.

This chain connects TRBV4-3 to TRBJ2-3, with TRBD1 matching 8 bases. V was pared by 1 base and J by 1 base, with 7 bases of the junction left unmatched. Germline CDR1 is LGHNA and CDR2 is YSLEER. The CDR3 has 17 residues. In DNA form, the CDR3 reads TGCGCCAGCAGCCAAGGGACAGGGACTTGGGGCACAGATACGCAGTATTTT. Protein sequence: CASSQGTGTWGTDTQYF.

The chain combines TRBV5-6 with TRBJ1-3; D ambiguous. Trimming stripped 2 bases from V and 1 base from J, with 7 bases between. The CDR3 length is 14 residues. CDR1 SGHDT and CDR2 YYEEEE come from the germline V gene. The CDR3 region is CASSFWESGNTIYF. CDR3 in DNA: TGTGCCAGCAGCTTTTGGGAGTCTGGAAACACCATATATTTT.

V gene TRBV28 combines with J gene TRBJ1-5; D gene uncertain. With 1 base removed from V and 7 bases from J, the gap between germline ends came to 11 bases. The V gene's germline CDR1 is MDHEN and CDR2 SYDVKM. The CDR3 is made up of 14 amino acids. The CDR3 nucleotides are TGTGCCAGCAGTTTATCGGGAGACCAACAGCCCCAGCATTTT. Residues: CASSLSGDQQPQHF.

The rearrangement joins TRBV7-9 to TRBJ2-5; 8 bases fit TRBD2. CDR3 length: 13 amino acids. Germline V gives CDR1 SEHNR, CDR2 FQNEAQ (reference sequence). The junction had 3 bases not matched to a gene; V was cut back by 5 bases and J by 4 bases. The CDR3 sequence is CASSPGGRETQYF. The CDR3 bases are TGTGCCAGCAGCCCGGGAGGGCGAGAGACCCAGTACTTC.

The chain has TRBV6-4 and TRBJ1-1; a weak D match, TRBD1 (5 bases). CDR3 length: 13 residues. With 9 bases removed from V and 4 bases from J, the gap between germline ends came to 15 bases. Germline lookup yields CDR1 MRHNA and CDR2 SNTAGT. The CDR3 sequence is CARSGYGGTEAFF. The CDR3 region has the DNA TGTGCCAGATCAGGGTATGGTGGCACTGAAGCTTTCTTT.

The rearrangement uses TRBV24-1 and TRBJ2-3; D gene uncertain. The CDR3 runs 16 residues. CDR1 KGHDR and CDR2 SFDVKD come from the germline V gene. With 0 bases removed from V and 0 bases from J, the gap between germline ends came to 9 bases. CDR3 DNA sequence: TGTGCCACCAGTGATTTGGAAAGGCCTAGCACAGATACGCAGTATTTT. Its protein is CATSDLERPSTDTQYF.

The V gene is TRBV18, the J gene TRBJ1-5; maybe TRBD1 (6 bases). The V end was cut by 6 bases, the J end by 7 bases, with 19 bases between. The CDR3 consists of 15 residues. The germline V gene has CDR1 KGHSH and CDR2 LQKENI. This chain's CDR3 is CASSRTESANQPQHF. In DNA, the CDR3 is TGTGCCAGCTCTCGGACAGAATCTGCAAACCAGCCCCAGCATTTT.

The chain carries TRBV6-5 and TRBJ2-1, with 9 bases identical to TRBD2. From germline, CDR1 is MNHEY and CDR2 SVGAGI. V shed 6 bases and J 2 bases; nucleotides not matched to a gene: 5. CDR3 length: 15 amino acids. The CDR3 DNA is TGTGCCAGCAGGCAAGCGGGAGGCCCCTACAATGAGCAGTTCTTC. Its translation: CASRQAGGPYNEQFF.

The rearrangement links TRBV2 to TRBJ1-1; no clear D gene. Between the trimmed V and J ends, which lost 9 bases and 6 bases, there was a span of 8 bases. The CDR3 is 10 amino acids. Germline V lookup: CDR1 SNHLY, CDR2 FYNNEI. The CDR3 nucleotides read TGTGCCAGTGGCGGCGCTGAAGCTTTCTTT. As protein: CASGGAEAFF.

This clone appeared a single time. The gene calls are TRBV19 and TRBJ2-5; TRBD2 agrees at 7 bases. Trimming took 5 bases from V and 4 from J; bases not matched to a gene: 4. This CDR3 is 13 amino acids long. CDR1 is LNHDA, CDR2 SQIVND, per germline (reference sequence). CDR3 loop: CASSLGGAETQYF. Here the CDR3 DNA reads TGTGCCAGTAGTCTGGGAGGGGCAGAGACCCAGTACTTC. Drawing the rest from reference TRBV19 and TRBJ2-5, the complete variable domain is DGGITQSPKYLFRKEGQNVTLSCEQNLNHDAMYWYRQDPGQGLRLIYYSQIVNDFQKGDIAEGYSVSREKKESFPLTVTSAQKNPTAFYLCASSLGGAETQYFGPGTRLLVL.

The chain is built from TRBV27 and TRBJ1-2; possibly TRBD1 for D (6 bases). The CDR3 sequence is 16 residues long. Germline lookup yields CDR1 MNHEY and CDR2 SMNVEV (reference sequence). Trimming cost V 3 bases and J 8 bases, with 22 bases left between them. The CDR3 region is CASSFRSAGGAGGYTF. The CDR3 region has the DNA TGTGCCAGCAGTTTCAGAAGTGCGGGGGGGGCTGGCGGCTACACCTTC.

The CDR3 bases are TGTGCCAGCTCAGGGATGAACACTGAAGCTTTCTTT. Amino acid sequence: CASSGMNTEAFF. The chain joins TRBV19 to TRBJ1-1; D may be TRBD1 (5 bases). Germline loops: CDR1 LNHDA, CDR2 SQIVND (reference sequence). This CDR3 has 12 amino acids. The V end was cut by 9 bases, the J end by 0 bases, with 8 bases between.

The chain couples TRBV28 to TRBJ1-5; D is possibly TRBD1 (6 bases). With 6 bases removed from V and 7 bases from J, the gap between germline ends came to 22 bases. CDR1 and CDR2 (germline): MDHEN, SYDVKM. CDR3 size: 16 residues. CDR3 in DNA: TGTGCCAGCAGCCACCACTCCGGGGGGCTCAGCCAGCCCCAGCATTTT. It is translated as CASSHHSGGLSQPQHF.

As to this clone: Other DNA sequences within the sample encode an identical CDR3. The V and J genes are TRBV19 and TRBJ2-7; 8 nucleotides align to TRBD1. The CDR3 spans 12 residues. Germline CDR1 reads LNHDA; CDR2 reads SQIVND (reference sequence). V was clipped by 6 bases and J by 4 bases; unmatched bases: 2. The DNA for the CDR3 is TGTGCCAGTAGCAGGGGGCCGTACGAGCAGTACTTC. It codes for CASSRGPYEQYF.

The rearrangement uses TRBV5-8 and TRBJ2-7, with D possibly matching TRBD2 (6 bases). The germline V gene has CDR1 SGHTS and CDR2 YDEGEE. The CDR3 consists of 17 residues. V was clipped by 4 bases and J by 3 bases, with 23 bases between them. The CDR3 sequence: CASSPHGGKGRGYEQYF. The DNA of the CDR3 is TGTGCCAGCAGCCCGCACGGGGGTAAGGGGAGAGGCTACGAGCAGTACTTC.

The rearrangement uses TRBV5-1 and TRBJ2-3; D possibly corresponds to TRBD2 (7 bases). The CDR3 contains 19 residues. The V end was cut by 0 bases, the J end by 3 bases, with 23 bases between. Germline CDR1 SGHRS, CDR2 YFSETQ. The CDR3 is CASSLVGGRRESLTDTQYF. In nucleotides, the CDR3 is TGCGCCAGCAGCTTGGTGGGGGGCCGGCGGGAGTCGTTGACAGATACGCAGTATTTT.

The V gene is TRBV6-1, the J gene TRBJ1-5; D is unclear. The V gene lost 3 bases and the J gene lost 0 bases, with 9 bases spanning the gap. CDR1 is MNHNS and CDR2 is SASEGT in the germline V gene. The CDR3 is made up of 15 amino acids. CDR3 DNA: TGTGCCAGCAGTGAGCCACAGTTTAGCAATCAGCCCCAGCATTTT. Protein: CASSEPQFSNQPQHF.

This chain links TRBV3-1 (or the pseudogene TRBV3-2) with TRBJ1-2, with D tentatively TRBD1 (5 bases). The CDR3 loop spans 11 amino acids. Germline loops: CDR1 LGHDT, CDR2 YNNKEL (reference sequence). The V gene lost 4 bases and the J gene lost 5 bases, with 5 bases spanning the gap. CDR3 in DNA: TGTGCCAGCAGCCGGGGGTATGGCTACACCTTC. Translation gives CASSRGYGYTF.

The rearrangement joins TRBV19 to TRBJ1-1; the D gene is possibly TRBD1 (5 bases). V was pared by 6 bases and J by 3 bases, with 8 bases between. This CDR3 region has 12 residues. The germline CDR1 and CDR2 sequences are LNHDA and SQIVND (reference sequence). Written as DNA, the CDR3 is TGTGCCAGTAGAGGGACTTACACTGAAGCTTTCTTT. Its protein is CASRGTYTEAFF.

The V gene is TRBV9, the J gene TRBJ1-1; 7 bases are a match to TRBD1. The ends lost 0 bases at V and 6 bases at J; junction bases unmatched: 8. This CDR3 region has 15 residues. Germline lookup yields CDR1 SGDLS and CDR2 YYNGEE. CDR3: CASSVGGGQIAEAFF. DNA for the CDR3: TGTGCCAGCAGCGTAGGAGGGGGCCAAATCGCTGAAGCTTTCTTT.

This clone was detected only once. In DNA form, the CDR3 reads TGTGCCAGCAGTTTAGGGTCTAGCGGAGCCAATGAGCAGTTCTTC. Translating gives CASSLGSSGANEQFF. The chain uses TRBV27 and TRBJ2-1, with 7 nucleotides matching TRBD2. The length of the CDR3 is 15 residues. Germline trimming cut 2 bases from V and 6 bases from J; bases unmatched to any gene: 7. Germline V gene lookup returns CDR1 MNHEY and CDR2 SMNVEV (reference sequence).

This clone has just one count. The CDR3: CASSLVPLAGVFNEQFF. The CDR3 nucleotides are TGCGCCAGCAGCTTGGTTCCCCTCGCGGGAGTGTTCAATGAGCAGTTCTTC. The V and J genes are TRBV5-1 and TRBJ2-1; TRBD2 aligns across 7 bases. The CDR3 is made up of 17 amino acids. Germline CDR1 is SGHRS and CDR2 is YFSETQ. V was pared by 0 bases and J by 6 bases, with 12 bases of the junction left unmatched. The entire variable domain, with the rest obtained from reference TRBV5-1 and TRBJ2-1, is as follows: KAGVTQTPRYLIKTRGQQVTLSCSPISGHRSVSWYQQTPGQGLQFLFEYFSETQRNKGNFPGRFSGRQFSNSRSEMNVSTLELGDSALYLCASSLVPLAGVFNEQFFGPGTRLTVL.

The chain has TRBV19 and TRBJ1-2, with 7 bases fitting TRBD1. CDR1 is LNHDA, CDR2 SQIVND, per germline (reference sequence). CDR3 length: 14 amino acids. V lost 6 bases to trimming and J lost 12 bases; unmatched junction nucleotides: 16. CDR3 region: CASSNPGGDRGHTF. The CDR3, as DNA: TGTGCCAGTAGCAATCCTGGGGGGGACAGAGGCCACACCTTC.

The CDR3 DNA is TGTGCCAGCAGCTTAGGTCTAGCGGGAGGGAAGAATGAGCAGTTCTTC. Amino acids: CASSLGLAGGKNEQFF. The chain joins TRBV11-3 to TRBJ2-1; 12 bases agree with TRBD2. Germline CDR1 reads SGHNT; CDR2 reads YENEEA. The CDR3 sequence is 16 residues long. J gave up 7 bases and V 1 base, and 5 bases lay outside the gene matches.

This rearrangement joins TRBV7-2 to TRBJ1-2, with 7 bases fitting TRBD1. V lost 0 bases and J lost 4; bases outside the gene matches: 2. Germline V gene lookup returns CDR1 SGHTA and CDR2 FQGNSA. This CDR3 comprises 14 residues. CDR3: CASSLARTGYGYTF. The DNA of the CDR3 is TGTGCCAGCAGCTTAGCGCGGACAGGCTATGGCTACACCTTC.

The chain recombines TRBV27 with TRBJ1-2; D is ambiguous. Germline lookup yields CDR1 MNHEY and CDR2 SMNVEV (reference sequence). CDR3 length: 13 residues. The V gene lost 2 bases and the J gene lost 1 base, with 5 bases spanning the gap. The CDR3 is CASSLNSNYGYTF. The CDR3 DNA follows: TGTGCCAGCAGTTTAAACAGTAACTATGGCTACACCTTC.

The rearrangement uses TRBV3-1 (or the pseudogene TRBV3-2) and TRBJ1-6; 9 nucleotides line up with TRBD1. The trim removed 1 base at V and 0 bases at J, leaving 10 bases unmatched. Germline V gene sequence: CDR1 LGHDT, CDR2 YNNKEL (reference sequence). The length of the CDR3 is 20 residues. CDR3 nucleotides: TGTGCCAGCAGCCAAGCACCGGGACAGGGTACAAGCTCCTATAATTCACCCCTCCACTTT. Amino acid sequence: CASSQAPGQGTSSYNSPLHF.

CDR3 nucleotide sequence: TGTGCCAGCAGCGCGGGCGGGAGGGGGGAGCTGTTTTTT. This encodes CASSAGGRGELFF. The chain is built from TRBV5-5 and TRBJ2-2; 8 bases line up with TRBD2. The CDR3 loop spans 13 amino acids. After removal of 4 bases from V and 8 bases from J, the junction contained 4 bases not matched to a gene. The germline CDR1 and CDR2 sequences are SGHKS and YYEKEE (reference sequence).

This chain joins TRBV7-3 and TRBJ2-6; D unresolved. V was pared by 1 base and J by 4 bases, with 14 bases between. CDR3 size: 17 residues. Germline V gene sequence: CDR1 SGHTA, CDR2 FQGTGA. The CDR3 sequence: CASSLIPPGGGANVLTF. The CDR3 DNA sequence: TGTGCCAGCAGCTTAATTCCCCCGGGCGGCGGGGCCAACGTCCTGACTTTC.

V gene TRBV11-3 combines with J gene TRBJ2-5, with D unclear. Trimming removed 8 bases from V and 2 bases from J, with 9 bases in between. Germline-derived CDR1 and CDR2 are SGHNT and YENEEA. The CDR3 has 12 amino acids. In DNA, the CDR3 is TGTGCCAGCCTAGGTGGGCAAGAGACCCAGTACTTC. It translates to CASLGGQETQYF.

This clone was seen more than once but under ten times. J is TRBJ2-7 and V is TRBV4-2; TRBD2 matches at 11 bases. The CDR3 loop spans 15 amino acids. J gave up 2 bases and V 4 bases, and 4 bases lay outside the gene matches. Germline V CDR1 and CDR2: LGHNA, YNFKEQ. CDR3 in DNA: TGTGCCAGCAGCCGACAACTAGCGGGGGCCTACGAGCAGTACTTC. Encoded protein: CASSRQLAGAYEQYF.